This T cell receptor beta chain stems from a study of identical twins (dated by TCRdb to about 2016). At the level of the whole study: The study deep-sequenced TCR alpha and beta repertoires from monozygotic twins, unrelated adults of various ages and cord blood to test whether fetal clonotypes persist. To rule out contamination, the twin experiments were replicated at different times with different library preparation protocols.

Library construction relied on 5' RACE. TCRdb names Illumina HiSeq 2000 as the instrument used. Template switching introduced a universal primer binding site; the final cDNA contained a unique molecular identifier, enabling accurate counting of TCR cDNA molecules. Specific primers in the conserved constant-segment region were used to synthesize first-strand cDNA for the TCR alpha and beta chains. To control for contamination, every cDNA library was double barcoded, receiving both a SMART-Mk sample barcode and Illumina barcodes. TruSeq adapter sequences along with Illumina sample barcodes were introduced in two successive PCR steps. The Illumina HiSeq platform was used with custom primers to sequence TCR alpha and beta cDNA libraries. In the source study's methods: Raw reads were processed with MiGEC to extract unique molecular identifiers, and MiXCR was used to determine CDR3 positions. For each individual, recombination models were inferred using an EM algorithm with the repgenHMM and IGoR tools. The analysis of shared clonotypes was done with the tcR package in R, with sharing normalized by the product of cloneset sizes. To study raw recombination without the effects of thymic and clonal selection, out-of-frame nonproductive sequences were analyzed. TCRdb handled the public reads itself, with Q25 trimming in fastp and clone calling in MiXCR, and kept productive beta chains. Here each entry gathers all rows of one CDR3 protein and keeps the most common genes and DNA. TCRdb's processing, not the authors', yielded these V and J calls. For this sample the table gives nearly 650,000 distinct CDR3 sequences, of which less than 9% were detected only once. 1.5% to 2% of the sample is taken by the ten largest.

There are 18 amino acids in the CDR3, from cysteine to phenylalanine inclusive. Of all the DNA, just the CDR3 is kept, 54 bases in frame from base 1. CDR1 and CDR2 were assigned from the germline V gene as MGHRA and YSYEKL. For this chain, trimming is 1 base at the V end and 7 bases at the J end, and the number of junction bases without a gene match is 17. All donors were healthy Caucasians. The twin cohort consisted of three pairs of female monozygotic twins, all aged about 18 to 30 years. RNA for TCR libraries was isolated from peripheral blood mononuclear cells. The investigation overall reported the following: Conclusions relied on cross-sectional statistical analysis, since the same donors could not be followed over many years. Abundant cord blood beta clonotypes carried fewer insertions; young adult naive repertoires showed a weaker similar trend, while memory repertoires showed none. Zero-insertion analyses could be partly confounded by invariant T cells such as MAIT and iNKT, though diverse VJ usage argued against such confounding for most clonotypes. Recombination models systematically underestimated out-of-frame TCR alpha sharing in monozygotic twins but agreed with sharing between unrelated individuals. The excess sharing between twins in beta out-of-frame sequences was weaker because fewer shared sequences reduced the signal-to-noise ratio. Out-of-frame TCR alpha sequences shared between twins showed an excess of low generation-probability sequences compared with coincidental sharing between unrelated individuals.

Comment on this clonotype: Its antigen remains unidentified. Base qualities are not recorded, but no much larger clone differs from it by a single base.

These same data were also listed under a study on yellow fever vaccine responses in identical twins. The second publication reports: The T cell response to vaccination in identical twins was reported by the authors to appear partly convergent and partly personalized. Focusing on identical twins, the study followed the T cell clones that responded to the vaccine, and did so with precision.

The rearranged segments are TRBV4-1 and TRBJ2-7, with 9 bases matching TRBD2. Sequenced sample: PBMCs. This TCR was recovered from a woman aged 18-30 years in good health. The DNA is TGCGCCAGCAGCCAAGGCCCAGCGGGACTAGCCTTTCCGAGGGAGCAGTACTTC. This codes for CASSQGPAGLAFPREQYF.